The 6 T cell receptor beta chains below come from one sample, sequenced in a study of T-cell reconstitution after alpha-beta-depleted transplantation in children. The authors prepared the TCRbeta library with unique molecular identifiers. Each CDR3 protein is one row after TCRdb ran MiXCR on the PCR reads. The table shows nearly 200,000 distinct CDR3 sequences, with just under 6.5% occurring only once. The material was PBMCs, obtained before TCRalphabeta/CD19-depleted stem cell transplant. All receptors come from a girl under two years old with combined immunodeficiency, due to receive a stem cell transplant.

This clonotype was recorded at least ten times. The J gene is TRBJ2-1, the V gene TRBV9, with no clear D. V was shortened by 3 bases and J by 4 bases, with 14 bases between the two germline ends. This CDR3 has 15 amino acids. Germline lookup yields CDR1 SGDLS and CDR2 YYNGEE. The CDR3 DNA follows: TGTGCCAGCAGCGCCTCCGGGCTAGGGTACAATGAGCAGTTCTTC. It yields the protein CASSASGLGYNEQFF.

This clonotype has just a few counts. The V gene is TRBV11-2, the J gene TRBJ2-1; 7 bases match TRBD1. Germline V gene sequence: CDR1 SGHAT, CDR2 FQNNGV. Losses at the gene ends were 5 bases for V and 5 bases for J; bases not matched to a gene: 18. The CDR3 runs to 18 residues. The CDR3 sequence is CASSPTGVAYSTNNEQFF. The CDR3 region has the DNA TGTGCCAGCAGCCCTACAGGGGTCGCATACTCAACCAACAATGAGCAGTTCTTC.

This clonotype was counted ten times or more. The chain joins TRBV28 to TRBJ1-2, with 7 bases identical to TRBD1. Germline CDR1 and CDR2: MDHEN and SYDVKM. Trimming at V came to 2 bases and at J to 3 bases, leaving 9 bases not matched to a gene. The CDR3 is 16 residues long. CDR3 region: CASSLDRDRLDYGYTF. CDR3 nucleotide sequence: TGTGCCAGCAGTTTAGATCGGGACAGATTGGACTATGGCTACACCTTC.

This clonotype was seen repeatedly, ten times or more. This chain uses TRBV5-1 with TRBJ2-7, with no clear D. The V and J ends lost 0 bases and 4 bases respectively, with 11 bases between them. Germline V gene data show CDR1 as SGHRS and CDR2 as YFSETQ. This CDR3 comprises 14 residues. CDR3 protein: CASSLGDGAYEQYF. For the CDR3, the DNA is TGCGCCAGCAGCTTGGGAGACGGCGCTTACGAGCAGTACTTC.

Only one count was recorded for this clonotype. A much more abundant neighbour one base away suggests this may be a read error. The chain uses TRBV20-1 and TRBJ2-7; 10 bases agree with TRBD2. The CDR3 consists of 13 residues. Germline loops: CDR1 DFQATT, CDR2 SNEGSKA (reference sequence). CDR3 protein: CSAGAGGYYGQYF. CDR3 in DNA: TGCAGTGCTGGAGCGGGAGGGTACTACGGGCAGTACTTC.

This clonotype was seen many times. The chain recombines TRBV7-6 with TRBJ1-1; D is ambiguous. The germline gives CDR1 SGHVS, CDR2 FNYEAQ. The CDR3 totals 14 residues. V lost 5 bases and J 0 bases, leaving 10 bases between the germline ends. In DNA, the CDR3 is TGTGCCAGCAGCCCCGGTCCCATGAACACTGAAGCTTTCTTT. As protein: CASSPGPMNTEAFF.